The sequence of this T cell receptor beta chain was determined in a study of blood T cell repertoires in COVID-19. This clone was seen at least ten times. CDR1 is MNHNY and CDR2 is SVGAGI in the germline V gene (reference sequence). V was pared by 5 bases and J by 2 bases, with 9 bases of the junction left unmatched. The CDR3 has 16 residues. Per the original data handling: How many nucleated cells were present was estimated from reference gene primer amplification. The assay was immunoSEQ multiplex PCR, and TCRdb's table has in-frame clones only and misses some. From that table come the V and J calls and clone size; the DNA was used to work out D and trimming. The data contain about 120,000 clones, approximately 82% of them seen just once; the ten biggest clones take up about 11%.

V and J are TRBV6-6 and TRBJ1-3; 7 bases fit TRBD1. This receptor was identified in a man aged 55 to 70 with acute or convalescent COVID-19. The sequencing input was peripheral blood. The CDR3, as DNA: TGTGCCAGCAGTGGTCCCCAGGGGGAAACTGGAAACACCATATATTTT. Its protein product is CASSGPQGETGNTIYF.